These T cell receptor beta chains were read from a single sample in a study of cytotoxic CD8 clonotypes in ibrutinib-treated CLL. Produced via immunoSEQ multiplex PCR; TCRdb's table is partial and in-frame only. The table records about 56,000 clones, 56% of them present only once. The input for sequencing was PBMCs, taken after 24 months of ibrutinib treatment. Receptor source: a human donor with chronic lymphocytic leukemia. The CDR3 runs from the conserved cysteine through the conserved F or W. D genes are given only for firm matches. The size field is filled for only some rows; it gives once, few, many or a size class.

V gene: TRBV30
J gene: TRBJ1-2
clone size: .
D gene: TRBD1
CDR3 DNA: TGTGCCTGGAGTCAGATGCTTGCAGGGGGCGGTGGCTACACCTTC
CDR3 protein: CAWSQMLAGGGGYTF

V gene: TRBV6-5
J gene: TRBJ1-1
clone size: .
D gene: .
CDR3 DNA: TGTGCCAGCAGTTACGTGCAGGAAACCGAAGCTTTCTTT
CDR3 protein: CASSYVQETEAFF

V gene: TRBV13
J gene: TRBJ1-1
clone size: .
D gene: .
CDR3 DNA: TGTGCCAGCAGGGTTGCGGGGAACACTGAAGCTTTCTTT
CDR3 protein: CASRVAGNTEAFF

V gene: TRBV5-4
J gene: TRBJ1-1
clone size: once
D gene: TRBD1
CDR3 DNA: TGTGCCAGCAGCTTGGGAGGGACAGGAGAAGCTTTCTTT
CDR3 protein: CASSLGGTGEAFF

V gene: TRBV11-2
J gene: TRBJ2-5
clone size: .
D gene: .
CDR3 DNA: TGTGCCAGCAGCTTAGGGTGGGGGGTTTGGCTGGAGACCCAGTACTTC
CDR3 protein: CASSLGWGVWLETQYF

V gene: TRBV5-1
J gene: TRBJ2-7
clone size: .
D gene: .
CDR3 DNA: TGCGCCAGCAGCCGCGCCGGGGGCGGTCTTTCGTCCTACGAGCAGTACTTC
CDR3 protein: CASSRAGGGLSSYEQYF

V gene: TRBV10-2
J gene: TRBJ2-7
clone size: .
D gene: .
CDR3 DNA: TGCGCCAGCAGTGAGAGGGCAGGAAACTCCTACGAGCAGTACTTC
CDR3 protein: CASSERAGNSYEQYF

V gene: TRBV6-5
J gene: TRBJ2-1
clone size: few
D gene: TRBD2
CDR3 DNA: TGTGCCAGCAGGCCGGGACTAGCGGAATACAATGAGCAGTTCTTC
CDR3 protein: CASRPGLAEYNEQFF

V gene: TRBV6-5
J gene: TRBJ1-2
clone size: .
D gene: .
CDR3 DNA: TGTGCCAGCAGTCTCGGAATGGGGAACTATGGCTACACCTTC
CDR3 protein: CASSLGMGNYGYTF

V gene: TRBV7-6
J gene: TRBJ2-5
clone size: few
D gene: TRBD2
CDR3 DNA: TGTGCCAGCAGCTTAGGTGAATTAGCGGGGCGGAAGACCCAGTACTTC
CDR3 protein: CASSLGELAGRKTQYF

V gene: TRBV7-2
J gene: TRBJ2-3
clone size: .
D gene: .
CDR3 DNA: TGTGCCAGCAGCGCTCTCGCCCAGACAGATACGCAGTATTTT
CDR3 protein: CASSALAQTDTQYF

V gene: TRBV5-6
J gene: TRBJ1-2
clone size: .
D gene: .
CDR3 DNA: TGTGCCAGCAGCTTGGCGGCAGGGGCGGGAGGCTACACCTTC
CDR3 protein: CASSLAAGAGGYTF

V gene: TRBV28
J gene: TRBJ1-5
clone size: .
D gene: TRBD1
CDR3 DNA: TGTGCCAGTAACCGGGACAGGGACGGTCCCCAGCATTTT
CDR3 protein: CASNRDRDGPQHF

V gene: TRBV18
J gene: TRBJ1-2
clone size: .
D gene: .
CDR3 DNA: TGTGCCAGCTCACCATCTCTTTCTTTGAACGGAGTGTCCTCTGGCTACACCTTC
CDR3 protein: CASSPSLSLNGVSSGYTF

V gene: TRBV5-4
J gene: TRBJ2-5
clone size: .
D gene: .
CDR3 DNA: TGTGCCAGCAGCCCCAAGGGCCAAGAGACCCAGTACTTC
CDR3 protein: CASSPKGQETQYF

V gene: TRBV4-2
J gene: TRBJ2-5
clone size: .
D gene: TRBD2
CDR3 DNA: TGTGCCAGCAGCCAAGGGGCGGGAGGGCCCCGGGAGACCCAGTACTTC
CDR3 protein: CASSQGAGGPRETQYF

V gene: TRBV10-2
J gene: TRBJ2-5
clone size: .
D gene: .
CDR3 DNA: TGCGCCAGCAGTGTATGGGGGCGAGAGACCCAGTACTTC
CDR3 protein: CASSVWGRETQYF

V gene: TRBV10-3
J gene: TRBJ1-2
clone size: .
D gene: TRBD1
CDR3 DNA: TGTGCCACCTCAGCCGGGACAGGGACGAACTATGGCTACACCTTC
CDR3 protein: CATSAGTGTNYGYTF

V gene: TRBV6-5
J gene: TRBJ2-3
clone size: few
D gene: TRBD2
CDR3 DNA: TGTGCCAGCAGTTTAAGGCCGGGACTAGTAGAAGATACGCAGTATTTT
CDR3 protein: CASSLRPGLVEDTQYF

V gene: TRBV4-1
J gene: TRBJ1-2
clone size: .
D gene: .
CDR3 DNA: TGCGCCAGCAGCCAAGTACCGAACTATGGCTACACCTTC
CDR3 protein: CASSQVPNYGYTF

V gene: TRBV2
J gene: TRBJ1-1
clone size: .
D gene: .
CDR3 DNA: TGTGCCAGCAGTGGACCGGGGGCTGAAGCTTTCTTT
CDR3 protein: CASSGPGAEAFF

V gene: TRBV27
J gene: TRBJ2-2
clone size: .
D gene: .
CDR3 DNA: TGTGCCAGCAGCATTATGGGACCGTCGAACACCGGGGAGCTGTTTTTT
CDR3 protein: CASSIMGPSNTGELFF

V gene: TRBV9
J gene: TRBJ2-1
clone size: .
D gene: TRBD2
CDR3 DNA: TGTGCCAGCAGCGTAGTCAGCGGGAGAGGCTACGAGCAGTTCTTC
CDR3 protein: CASSVVSGRGYEQFF

V gene: TRBV6-6
J gene: TRBJ2-7
clone size: .
D gene: .
CDR3 DNA: TGTGCCAGCAGCCCCAGCGGCACCTACGAGCAGTACTTC
CDR3 protein: CASSPSGTYEQYF

V gene: TRBV10-1
J gene: TRBJ2-7
clone size: .
D gene: .
CDR3 DNA: TGCGCCAGCAGTCCTAAAGAGTCCTTTGAGCAGTACTTC
CDR3 protein: CASSPKESFEQYF

V gene: TRBV5-6
J gene: TRBJ2-3
clone size: .
D gene: .
CDR3 DNA: TGTGCCAGCAGGGGGACCCAGATCCATACGCAGTATTTT
CDR3 protein: CASRGTQIHTQYF

V gene: TRBV6-1
J gene: TRBJ1-5
clone size: once
D gene: .
CDR3 DNA: TGTGCCAGCAGTGAAGGCATCGACACTTCCCCCTTGCCCCAGCATTTT
CDR3 protein: CASSEGIDTSPLPQHF

V gene: TRBV5-1
J gene: TRBJ1-1
clone size: few
D gene: .
CDR3 DNA: TGCGCCAGCAGCTTGAAAGGGGGTACTGAAGCTTTCTTT
CDR3 protein: CASSLKGGTEAFF

V gene: TRBV19
J gene: TRBJ2-3
clone size: .
D gene: .
CDR3 DNA: TGTGCCAGTAGTAGGGTGAAGAGCACAGATACGCAGTATTTT
CDR3 protein: CASSRVKSTDTQYF

V gene: TRBV19
J gene: TRBJ2-5
clone size: .
D gene: .
CDR3 DNA: TGTGCCAGTAGTACGGCGGAGACCCAGTACTTC
CDR3 protein: CASSTAETQYF

V gene: TRBV9
J gene: TRBJ2-3
clone size: .
D gene: .
CDR3 DNA: TGTGCCAGCAGCGTAGGACGTACGGGGGCAGATACGCAGTATTTT
CDR3 protein: CASSVGRTGADTQYF

V gene: TRBV19
J gene: TRBJ2-3
clone size: .
D gene: .
CDR3 DNA: TGTGCCAGTAGTATAGCAGGGATCGGGACAGATACGCAGTATTTT
CDR3 protein: CASSIAGIGTDTQYF

V gene: TRBV5-4
J gene: TRBJ2-3
clone size: .
D gene: .
CDR3 DNA: TGTGCCAGCAGCTTTAATCTGGGCACAGATACGCAGTATTTT
CDR3 protein: CASSFNLGTDTQYF

V gene: TRBV15
J gene: TRBJ2-2
clone size: .
D gene: .
CDR3 DNA: TGTGCCACCAGCACCCGGACCAGCACCACCGGGGAGCTGTTTTTT
CDR3 protein: CATSTRTSTTGELFF

V gene: TRBV25-1
J gene: TRBJ1-1
clone size: .
D gene: .
CDR3 DNA: TGTGCCAGCAAAAGCTTTTCAGGGCGGAACACTGAAGCTTTCTTT
CDR3 protein: CASKSFSGRNTEAFF